This passage covers 11 T cell receptor beta chains from one sample sequenced in a study of blood T cell repertoires in COVID-19. Data came from immunoSEQ multiplex PCR; TCRdb stores just in-frame clones and leaves some out. Among about 44,000 clones, around 89% were seen once, and the ten largest hold around 15%. Source material: peripheral blood. The receptor set was obtained from a man aged 70-80 years with active COVID-19.

The rearrangement uses TRBV18 and TRBJ1-3; the D gene is possibly TRBD1 (6 bases). Germline CDR1 and CDR2: KGHSH and LQKENI. Trimming removed 5 bases at V and 4 bases at J, with 12 bases between. This CDR3 spans 14 amino acids. CDR3 residues: CASSAGTPGNTIYF. DNA of the CDR3: TGTGCCAGCTCAGCAGGGACACCCGGAAACACCATATATTTT.

This rearrangement joins TRBV11-1 to TRBJ2-5; the D gene is possibly TRBD2 (6 bases). Trimming removed 3 bases from V and 4 bases from J, with 12 bases in between. This CDR3 region has 14 residues. From germline, CDR1 is SGHAT and CDR2 FQDESV (reference sequence). The CDR3, as DNA: TGTGCCAGCAGCTTCGACCGGGGAGGAGAGACCCAGTACTTC. Protein sequence: CASSFDRGGETQYF.

This clone was detected only once. The CDR3 here is CASSSGQGYNSPLHF. DNA for the CDR3: TGCGCCAGCAGCTCAGGACAGGGTTACAATTCACCCCTCCACTTT. The genes are TRBV5-1 and TRBJ1-6, with 8 nucleotides matching TRBD1. Looked up from germline, CDR1 is SGHRS and CDR2 is YFSETQ. CDR3 length equals 15 residues. V trimming: 3 bases; J trimming: 7 bases; junction bases outside the gene matches: 6.

The chain recombines TRBV27 with TRBJ1-4; the D is unclear. Trimming shortened V by 0 bases and J by 7 bases, and 15 bases separated the two germline ends. From germline, CDR1 is MNHEY and CDR2 SMNVEV (reference sequence). The CDR3 sequence is 16 residues long. CDR3 nucleotide sequence: TGTGCCAGCAGTTTATCCTGGGCCCTCAGTGGTGAAAAACTGTTTTTT. The encoded protein is CASSLSWALSGEKLFF.

The genes are TRBV6-6 and TRBJ2-1; 7 bases fit TRBD2. V shed 2 bases and J 5 bases; nucleotides not matched to a gene: 6. CDR1 and CDR2 (germline): MNHNY, SVGAGI (reference sequence). This CDR3 region has 15 residues. In DNA, the CDR3 is TGTGCCAGCAGTTACGCGGGGGAGCCGAACAATGAGCAGTTCTTC. Its protein product is CASSYAGEPNNEQFF.

The chain carries TRBV29-1 and TRBJ2-2; perhaps TRBD1 as D (5 bases). This CDR3 has 15 amino acids. Trimming took 6 bases from V and 0 from J, leaving 14 bases between them. Per the germline V gene, CDR1 is SQVTM and CDR2 is ANQGSEA. The CDR3 DNA follows: TGCAGCGTCAAATGGGGCTCCGCGAACACCGGGGAGCTGTTTTTT. Protein: CSVKWGSANTGELFF.

CDR3 DNA: TGTGCCAGCAGCAGGGACAGGGTAGATCAGCCCCAGCATTTT. Protein product: CASSRDRVDQPQHF. This chain connects TRBV28 to TRBJ1-5; 9 bases fit TRBD1. Germline CDR1 reads MDHEN; CDR2 reads SYDVKM. V lost 6 bases to trimming and J lost 5 bases; unmatched junction nucleotides: 5. The CDR3 covers 14 residues. Filled out from reference TRBV28 and TRBJ1-5, the complete variable domain reads DVKVTQSSRYLVKRTGEKVFLECVQDMDHENMFWYRQDPGLGLRLIYFSYDVKMKEKGDIPEGYSVSREKKERFSLILESASTNQTSMYLCASSRDRVDQPQHFGDGTRLSIL.

The chain is built from TRBV12-3 or TRBV12-4 and TRBJ2-7, with D unresolved. The ends were cut back, 6 bases at V and 3 bases at J, with 9 bases in the middle. CDR3 size: 12 residues. The CDR3 sequence is CASSRVLYEQYF. For the CDR3, the DNA is TGTGCCAGCAGCCGGGTCCTCTACGAGCAGTACTTC.

The chain links TRBV6-6 to TRBJ1-3; unclear D gene. Per the germline V gene, CDR1 is MNHNY and CDR2 is SVGAGI (reference sequence). The CDR3 sequence is 11 residues long. The V gene lost 2 bases and the J gene lost 7 bases, with 3 bases spanning the gap. In nucleotides, the CDR3 is TGTGCCAGCAGTTACGGCAACACCATATATTTT. Its translation: CASSYGNTIYF.

The V and J genes are TRBV6-5 and TRBJ2-7, with a weak D call TRBD2 (5 bases). Germline V gene lookup returns CDR1 MNHEY and CDR2 SVGAGI. V was shortened by 7 bases and J by 3 bases, with 13 bases between the two germline ends. This CDR3 is 13 amino acids long. The CDR3 region is CASIGSQNYEQYF. The DNA of the CDR3 is TGTGCCAGCATAGGGAGCCAGAACTACGAGCAGTACTTC.

The chain joins TRBV27 to TRBJ1-6; no clear D gene. The germline V and J ends were trimmed by 0 bases and 4 bases, with 7 bases remaining between them. The CDR3 has 15 amino acids. Per germline, CDR1 MNHEY and CDR2 SMNVEV (reference sequence). CDR3 in DNA: TGTGCCAGCAGTTTATCCACAGTGTATAATTCACCCCTCCACTTT. Translated: CASSLSTVYNSPLHF.